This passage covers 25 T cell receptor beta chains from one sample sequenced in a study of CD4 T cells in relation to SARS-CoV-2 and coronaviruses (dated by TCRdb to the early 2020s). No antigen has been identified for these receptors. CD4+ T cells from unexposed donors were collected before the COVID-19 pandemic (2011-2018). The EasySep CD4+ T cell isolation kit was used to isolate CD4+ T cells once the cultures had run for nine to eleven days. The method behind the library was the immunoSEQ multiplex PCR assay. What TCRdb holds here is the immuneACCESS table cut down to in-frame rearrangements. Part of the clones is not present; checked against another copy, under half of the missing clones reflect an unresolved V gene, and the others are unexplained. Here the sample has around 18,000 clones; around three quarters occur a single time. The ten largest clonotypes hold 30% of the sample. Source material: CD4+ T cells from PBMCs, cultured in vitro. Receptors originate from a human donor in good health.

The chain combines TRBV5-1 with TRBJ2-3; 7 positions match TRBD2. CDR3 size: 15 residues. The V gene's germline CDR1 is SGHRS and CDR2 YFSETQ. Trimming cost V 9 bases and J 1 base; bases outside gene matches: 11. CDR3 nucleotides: TGCGCCACGAGACTGGGGCTAGCGGGCACAGATACGCAGTATTTT. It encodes CATRLGLAGTDTQYF.

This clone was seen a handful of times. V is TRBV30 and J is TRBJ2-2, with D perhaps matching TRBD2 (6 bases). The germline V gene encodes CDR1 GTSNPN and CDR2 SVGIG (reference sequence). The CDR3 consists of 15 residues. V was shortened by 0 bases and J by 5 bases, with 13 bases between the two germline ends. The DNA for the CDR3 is TGTGCCTGGAGTGTAACGGGAGTTTCAACCGGGGAGCTGTTTTTT. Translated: CAWSVTGVSTGELFF.

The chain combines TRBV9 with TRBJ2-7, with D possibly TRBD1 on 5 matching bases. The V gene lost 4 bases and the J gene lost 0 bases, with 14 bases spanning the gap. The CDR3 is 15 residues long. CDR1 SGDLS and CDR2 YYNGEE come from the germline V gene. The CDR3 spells CASSPTGVHSYEQYF. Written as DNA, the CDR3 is TGTGCCAGCAGCCCAACAGGAGTTCACTCCTACGAGCAGTACTTC.

In DNA, the CDR3 is TGTGCCAGCAGCTTACAGGGGGCCCCCGGGAACATTCAGTACTTC. It codes for CASSLQGAPGNIQYF. The gene calls are TRBV5-5 and TRBJ2-4; TRBD1 matches at 9 bases. Germline V gives CDR1 SGHKS, CDR2 YYEKEE (reference sequence). CDR3 size: 15 residues. Losses at the gene ends were 2 bases for V and 7 bases for J; bases not matched to a gene: 7.

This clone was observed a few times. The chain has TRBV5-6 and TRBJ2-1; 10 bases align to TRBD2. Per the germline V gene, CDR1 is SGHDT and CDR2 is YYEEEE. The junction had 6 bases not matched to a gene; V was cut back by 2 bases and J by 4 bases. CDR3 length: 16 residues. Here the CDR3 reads CASSFGLAGDYNEQFF. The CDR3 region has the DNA TGTGCCAGCAGCTTCGGTCTAGCGGGGGATTACAATGAGCAGTTCTTC.

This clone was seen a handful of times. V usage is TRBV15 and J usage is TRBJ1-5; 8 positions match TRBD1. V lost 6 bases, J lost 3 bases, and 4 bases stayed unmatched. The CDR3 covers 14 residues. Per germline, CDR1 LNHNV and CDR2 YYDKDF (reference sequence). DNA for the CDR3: TGTGCCACCAGTGTGACAGGGGACAATCAGCCCCAGCATTTT. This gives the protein CATSVTGDNQPQHF.

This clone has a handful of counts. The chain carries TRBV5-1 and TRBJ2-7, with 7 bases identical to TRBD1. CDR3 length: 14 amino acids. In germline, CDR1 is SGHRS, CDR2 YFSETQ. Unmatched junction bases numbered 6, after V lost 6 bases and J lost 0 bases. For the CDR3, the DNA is TGCGCCAGCATTCGGGACAGCTCCTCCTACGAGCAGTACTTC. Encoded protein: CASIRDSSSYEQYF.

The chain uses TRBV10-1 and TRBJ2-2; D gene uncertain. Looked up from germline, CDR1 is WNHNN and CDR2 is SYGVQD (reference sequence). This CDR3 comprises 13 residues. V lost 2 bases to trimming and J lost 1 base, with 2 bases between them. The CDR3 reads CASSEGNTGELFF. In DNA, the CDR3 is TGCGCCAGCAGTGAGGGGAACACCGGGGAGCTGTTTTTT.

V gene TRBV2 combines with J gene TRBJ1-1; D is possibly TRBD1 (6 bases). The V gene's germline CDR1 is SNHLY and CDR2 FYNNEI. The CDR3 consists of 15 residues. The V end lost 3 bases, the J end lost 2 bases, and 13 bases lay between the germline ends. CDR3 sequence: CASSDEGGGNTEAFF. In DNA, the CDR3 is TGTGCCAGCAGTGATGAGGGGGGGGGCAACACTGAAGCTTTCTTT.

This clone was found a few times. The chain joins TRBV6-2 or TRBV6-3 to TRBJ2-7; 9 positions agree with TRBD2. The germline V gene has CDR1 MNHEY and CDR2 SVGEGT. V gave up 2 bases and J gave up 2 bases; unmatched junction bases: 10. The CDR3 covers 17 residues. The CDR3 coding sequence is TGTGCCAGCAGTTACCCCCGTTCTCGGACTAGCGCCTACGAGCAGTACTTC. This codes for CASSYPRSRTSAYEQYF.

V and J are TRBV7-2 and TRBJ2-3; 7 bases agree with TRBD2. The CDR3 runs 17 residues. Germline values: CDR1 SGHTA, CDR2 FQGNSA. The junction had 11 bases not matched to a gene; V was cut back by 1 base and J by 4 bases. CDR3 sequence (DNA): TGTGCCAGCAGCTTAGTAGGTACAGCGGGATCCCCAGATACGCAGTATTTT. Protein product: CASSLVGTAGSPDTQYF.

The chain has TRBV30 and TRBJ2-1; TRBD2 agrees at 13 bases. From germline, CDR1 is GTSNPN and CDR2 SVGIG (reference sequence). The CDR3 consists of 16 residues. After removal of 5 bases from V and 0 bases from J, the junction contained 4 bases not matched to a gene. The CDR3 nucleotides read TGTGCCTGGGGACTAGCGGGAGCCCCCTCCTACAATGAGCAGTTCTTC. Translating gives CAWGLAGAPSYNEQFF.

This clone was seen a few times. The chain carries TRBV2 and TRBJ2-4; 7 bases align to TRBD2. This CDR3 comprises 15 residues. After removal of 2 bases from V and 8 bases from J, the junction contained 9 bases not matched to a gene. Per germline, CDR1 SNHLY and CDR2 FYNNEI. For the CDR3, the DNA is TGTGCCAGCAGTGAACGGAGGGAGGGCCCGTACATTCAGTACTTC. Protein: CASSERREGPYIQYF.

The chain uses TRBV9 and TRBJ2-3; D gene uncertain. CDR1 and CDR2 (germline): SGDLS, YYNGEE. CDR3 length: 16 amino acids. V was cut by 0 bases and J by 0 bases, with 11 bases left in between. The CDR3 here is CASSVATGRSTDTQYF. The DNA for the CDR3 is TGTGCCAGCAGCGTAGCTACGGGCAGAAGCACAGATACGCAGTATTTT.

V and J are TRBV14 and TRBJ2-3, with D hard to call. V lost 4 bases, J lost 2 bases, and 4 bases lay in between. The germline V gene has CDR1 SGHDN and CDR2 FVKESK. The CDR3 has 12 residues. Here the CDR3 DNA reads TGTGCCAGCAGCCCTTTCACAGATACGCAGTATTTT. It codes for CASSPFTDTQYF.

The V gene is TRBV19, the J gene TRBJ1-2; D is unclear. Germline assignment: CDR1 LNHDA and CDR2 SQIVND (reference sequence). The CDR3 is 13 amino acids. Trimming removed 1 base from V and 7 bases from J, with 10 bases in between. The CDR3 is CASSIGVKGGYTF. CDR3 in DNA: TGTGCCAGTAGTATAGGAGTTAAGGGTGGCTACACCTTC. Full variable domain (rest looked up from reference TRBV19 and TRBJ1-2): DGGITQSPKYLFRKEGQNVTLSCEQNLNHDAMYWYRQDPGQGLRLIYYSQIVNDFQKGDIAEGYSVSREKKESFPLTVTSAQKNPTAFYLCASSIGVKGGYTFGSGTRLTVV.

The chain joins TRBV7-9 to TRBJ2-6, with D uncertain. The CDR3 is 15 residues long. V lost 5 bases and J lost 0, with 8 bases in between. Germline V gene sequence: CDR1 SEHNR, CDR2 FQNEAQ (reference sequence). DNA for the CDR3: TGTGCCAGCAGCCTAGGTCGCTCTGGGGCCAACGTCCTGACTTTC. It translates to CASSLGRSGANVLTF.

Here the CDR3 reads CASRPGTDISEQFF. CDR3 in DNA: TGTGCCAGCAGACCCGGGACGGATATCAGCGAGCAGTTCTTC. The V gene is TRBV28, the J gene TRBJ2-1; D assignment may be TRBD1 or TRBD2 (5 bases each). V dropped 6 bases and J dropped 10 bases, with 19 bases sitting between them. The germline CDR1 and CDR2 sequences are MDHEN and SYDVKM. The CDR3 totals 14 residues.

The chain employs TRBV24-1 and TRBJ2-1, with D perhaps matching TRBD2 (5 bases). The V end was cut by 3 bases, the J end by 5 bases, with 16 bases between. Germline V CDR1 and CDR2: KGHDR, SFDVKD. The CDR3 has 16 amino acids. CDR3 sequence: CATSDHRWRADNEQFF. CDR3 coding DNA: TGTGCCACCAGTGATCACCGGTGGCGGGCGGACAATGAGCAGTTCTTC.

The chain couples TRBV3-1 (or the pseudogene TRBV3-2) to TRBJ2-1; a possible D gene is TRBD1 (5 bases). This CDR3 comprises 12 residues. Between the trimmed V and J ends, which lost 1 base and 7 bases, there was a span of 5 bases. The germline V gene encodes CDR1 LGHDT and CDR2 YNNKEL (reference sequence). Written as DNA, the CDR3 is TGTGCCAGCAGCCAAGCAGGGAATGAGCAGTTCTTC. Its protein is CASSQAGNEQFF.

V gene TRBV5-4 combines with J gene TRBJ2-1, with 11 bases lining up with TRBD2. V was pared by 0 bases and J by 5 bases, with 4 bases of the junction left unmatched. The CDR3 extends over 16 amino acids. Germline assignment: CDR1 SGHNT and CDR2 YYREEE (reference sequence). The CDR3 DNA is TGTGCCAGCAGCTTGGGAGGTAGCGGGAGGGACAATGAGCAGTTCTTC. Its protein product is CASSLGGSGRDNEQFF.

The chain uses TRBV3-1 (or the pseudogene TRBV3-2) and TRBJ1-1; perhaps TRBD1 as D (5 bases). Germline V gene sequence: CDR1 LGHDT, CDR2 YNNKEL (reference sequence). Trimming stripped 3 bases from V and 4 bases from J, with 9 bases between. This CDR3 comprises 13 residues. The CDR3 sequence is CASSQNQGTEAFF. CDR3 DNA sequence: TGTGCCAGCAGCCAGAATCAGGGCACTGAAGCTTTCTTT.

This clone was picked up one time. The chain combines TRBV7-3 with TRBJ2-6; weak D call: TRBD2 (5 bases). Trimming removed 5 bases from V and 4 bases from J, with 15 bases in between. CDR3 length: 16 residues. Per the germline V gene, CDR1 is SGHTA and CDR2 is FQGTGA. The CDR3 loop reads CASSQEAGTGANVLTF. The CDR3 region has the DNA TGTGCCAGCAGCCAAGAGGCGGGCACCGGGGCCAACGTCCTGACTTTC.

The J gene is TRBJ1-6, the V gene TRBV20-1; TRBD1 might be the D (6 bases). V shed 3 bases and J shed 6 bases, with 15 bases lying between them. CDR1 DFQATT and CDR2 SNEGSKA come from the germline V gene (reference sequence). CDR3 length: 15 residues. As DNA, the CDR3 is TGCAGTGCTAGTACAGGGCCTTACCTTAATTCACCCCTCCACTTT. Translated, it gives CSASTGPYLNSPLHF.

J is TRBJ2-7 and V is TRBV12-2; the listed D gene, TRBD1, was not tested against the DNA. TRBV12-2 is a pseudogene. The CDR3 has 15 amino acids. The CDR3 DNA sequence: TGTGCAAGTCGCTTAGGTGGGACAGGGGAGGACGAGCAGTACTTC. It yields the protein CASRLGGTGEDEQYF.